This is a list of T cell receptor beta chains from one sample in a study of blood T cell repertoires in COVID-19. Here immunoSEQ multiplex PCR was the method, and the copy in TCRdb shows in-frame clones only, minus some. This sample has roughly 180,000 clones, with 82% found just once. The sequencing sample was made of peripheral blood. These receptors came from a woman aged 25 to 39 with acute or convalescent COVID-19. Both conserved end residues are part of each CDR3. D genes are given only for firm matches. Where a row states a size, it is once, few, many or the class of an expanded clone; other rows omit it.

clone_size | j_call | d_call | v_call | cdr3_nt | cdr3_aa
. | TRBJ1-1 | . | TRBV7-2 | TGTGCCAGCAGCTGGGCGGGGGCGAACACTGAAGCTTTCTTT | CASSWAGANTEAFF
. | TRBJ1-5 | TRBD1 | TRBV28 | TGTGCCAGCAGTTTCCTGAGGACAGGGAAGAATCAGCCCCAGCATTTT | CASSFLRTGKNQPQHF
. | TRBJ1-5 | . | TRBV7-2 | TGTGCCAGCAGCTTGGAGGGGTATCAGCCCCAGCATTTT | CASSLEGYQPQHF
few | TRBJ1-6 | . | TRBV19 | TGTGCCAGTAGTATTAAAACAGGGAATTCACCCCTCCACTTT | CASSIKTGNSPLHF
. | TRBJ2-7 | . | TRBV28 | TGTGCCAGCAGCCCGTTCCTCTACGAGCAGTACTTC | CASSPFLYEQYF
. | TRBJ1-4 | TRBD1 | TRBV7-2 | TGTGCCAGCAGCTTACGGGGCGGACAGGTCGAAAAACTGTTTTTT | CASSLRGGQVEKLFF
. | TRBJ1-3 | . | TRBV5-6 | TGTGCCAGCAGCTTTCTAAGCGGCACCATATATTTT | CASSFLSGTIYF
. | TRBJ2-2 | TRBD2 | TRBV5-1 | TGCGCCAGCAGCTTAAGCGGGAGCTCGTACACCGGGGAGCTGTTTTTT | CASSLSGSSYTGELFF
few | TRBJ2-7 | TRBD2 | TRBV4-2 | TGTGCCAGCAGCCAGGTTAGGGCTAGCGGGTACTACGAGCAGTACTTC | CASSQVRASGYYEQYF
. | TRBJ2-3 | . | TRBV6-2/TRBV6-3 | TGTGCCAGCAGTTACTCGGACAGAACTAGCACAGATACGCAGTATTTT | CASSYSDRTSTDTQYF
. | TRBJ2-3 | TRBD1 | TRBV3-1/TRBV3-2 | TGTGCCAGCAGCCAGGCCGGGACAGGGAGCACAGATACGCAGTATTTT | CASSQAGTGSTDTQYF
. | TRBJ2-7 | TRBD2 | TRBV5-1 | TGCGCCAGCAGCTGGGGGCTAGCGGGAGGGCCTGTCCACGAGCAGTACTTC | CASSWGLAGGPVHEQYF
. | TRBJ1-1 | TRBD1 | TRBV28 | TGTGCCAGCAGTCCAGCCGGACAGGGGTTGAACACTGAAGCTTTCTTT | CASSPAGQGLNTEAFF
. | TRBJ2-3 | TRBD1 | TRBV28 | TGTGCCAGCAGTGAGACAGGGCGAACAGATACGCAGTATTTT | CASSETGRTDTQYF
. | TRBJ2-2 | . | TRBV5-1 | TGCGCCAGCAGTTGGATACTAGGTGGAACCGGGGAGCTGTTTTTT | CASSWILGGTGELFF
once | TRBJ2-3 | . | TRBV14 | TGTGCCAGCAGCCAAGATGGCACAAGTAGCACAGATACGCAGTATTTT | CASSQDGTSSTDTQYF
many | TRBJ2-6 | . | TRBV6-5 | TGTGCCAGCACAGGACAGAGCTCTGGGGCCAACGTCCTGACTTTC | CASTGQSSGANVLTF
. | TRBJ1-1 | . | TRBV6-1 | TGTGCCAGCAGTGAAGCGGGGCTACGGGCTTTCTTT | CASSEAGLRAFF
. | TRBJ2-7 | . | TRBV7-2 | TGTGCCAGCAGTGTGGTAACGGGAGCTGAGCAGTACTTC | CASSVVTGAEQYF
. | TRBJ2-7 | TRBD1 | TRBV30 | TGTGCCGGGGACAGGGGGGCCAACGAGCAGTACTTC | CAGDRGANEQYF
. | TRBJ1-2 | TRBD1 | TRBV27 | TGTGCCAGCAGTTCCAGAGGACAGGGCTATGGCTACACCTTC | CASSSRGQGYGYTF
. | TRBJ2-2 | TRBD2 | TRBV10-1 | TGCGCCAGCAGTCCCACTAGCGGGGGGAACACCGGGGAGCTGTTTTTT | CASSPTSGGNTGELFF
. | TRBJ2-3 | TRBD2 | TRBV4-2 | TGTGCCAGCAGCATAGGACTAGCGGGGGATAGCACAGATACGCAGTATTTT | CASSIGLAGDSTDTQYF
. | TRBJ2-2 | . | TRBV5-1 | TGCGCCAGTTTTCAGGGAGGCACCGGGGAGCTGTTTTTT | CASFQGGTGELFF
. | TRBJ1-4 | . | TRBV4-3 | TGCGCCAGCAGCCAAGAAGGATTGCGGGGGATTGGTGAAAAACTGTTTTTT | CASSQEGLRGIGEKLFF
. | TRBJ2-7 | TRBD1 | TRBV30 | TGTGCCTGGAGTCAAAAGGACAGGGTCCGGAGCGAGCAGTACTTC | CAWSQKDRVRSEQYF